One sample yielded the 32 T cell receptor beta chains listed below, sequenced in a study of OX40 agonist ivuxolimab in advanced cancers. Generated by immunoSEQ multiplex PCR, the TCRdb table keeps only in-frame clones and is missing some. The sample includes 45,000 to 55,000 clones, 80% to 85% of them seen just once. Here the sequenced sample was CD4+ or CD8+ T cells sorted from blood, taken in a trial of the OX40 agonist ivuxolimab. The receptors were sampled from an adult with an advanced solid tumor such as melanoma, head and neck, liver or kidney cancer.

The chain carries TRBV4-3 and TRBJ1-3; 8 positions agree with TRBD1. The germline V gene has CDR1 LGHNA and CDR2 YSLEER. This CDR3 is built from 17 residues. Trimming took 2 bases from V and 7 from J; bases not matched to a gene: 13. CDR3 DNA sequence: TGCGCCAGCAGCCAATCGACAGGGGTTCTTCTCGAGAACACCATATATTTT. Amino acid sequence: CASSQSTGVLLENTIYF.

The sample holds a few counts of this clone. CDR3 protein: CATSRDRVTSSEQYF. CDR3 in DNA: TGTGCCACCAGCAGAGATCGAGTCACTAGTTCCGAGCAGTACTTC. The chain has TRBV15 and TRBJ2-7; D may be TRBD2 (5 bases). This CDR3 region has 15 residues. Germline loops: CDR1 LNHNV, CDR2 YYDKDF (reference sequence). The V end was cut by 0 bases, the J end by 6 bases, with 15 bases between.

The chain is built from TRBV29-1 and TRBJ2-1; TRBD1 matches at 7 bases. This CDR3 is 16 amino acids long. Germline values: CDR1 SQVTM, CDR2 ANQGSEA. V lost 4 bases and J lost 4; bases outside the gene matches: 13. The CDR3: CSVGPIPGQLYNEQFF. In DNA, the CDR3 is TGCAGCGTTGGCCCTATCCCGGGACAGCTTTACAATGAGCAGTTCTTC.

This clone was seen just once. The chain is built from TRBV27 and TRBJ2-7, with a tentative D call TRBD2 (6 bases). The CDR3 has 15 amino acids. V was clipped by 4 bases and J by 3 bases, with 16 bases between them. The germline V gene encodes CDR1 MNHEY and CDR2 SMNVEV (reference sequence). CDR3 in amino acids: CASSSLTGAIYEQYF. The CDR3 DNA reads TGTGCCAGCAGTTCCTTGACGGGAGCCATCTACGAGCAGTACTTC.

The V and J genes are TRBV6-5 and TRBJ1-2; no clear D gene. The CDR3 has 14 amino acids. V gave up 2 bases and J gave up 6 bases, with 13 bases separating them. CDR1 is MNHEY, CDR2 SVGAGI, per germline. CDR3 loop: CASSYANAGNGYTF. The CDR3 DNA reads TGTGCCAGCAGTTACGCGAACGCGGGCAATGGCTACACCTTC.

The CDR3 is CASSELRRYNEQFF. The CDR3 nucleotides read TGTGCCAGCAGTGAATTGAGGAGGTACAATGAGCAGTTCTTC. This chain uses TRBV25-1 with TRBJ2-1; TRBD2 might be the D (5 bases). The V and J ends lost 1 base and 4 bases respectively, with 8 bases between them. Germline V CDR1 and CDR2: MGHDK, SYGVNS. The CDR3 contains 14 residues.

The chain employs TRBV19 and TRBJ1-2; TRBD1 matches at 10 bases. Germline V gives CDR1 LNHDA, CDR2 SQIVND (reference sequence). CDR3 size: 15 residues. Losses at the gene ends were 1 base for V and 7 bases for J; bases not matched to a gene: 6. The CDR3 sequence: CASSIVLDRGIGYTF. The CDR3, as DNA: TGTGCCAGTAGTATAGTCTTGGACAGGGGGATTGGCTACACCTTC.

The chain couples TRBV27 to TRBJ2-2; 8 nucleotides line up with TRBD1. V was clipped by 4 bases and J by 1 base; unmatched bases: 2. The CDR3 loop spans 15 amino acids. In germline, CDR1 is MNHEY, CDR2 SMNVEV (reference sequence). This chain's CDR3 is CASSSGTGNTGELFF. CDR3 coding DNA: TGTGCCAGCAGTTCCGGGACAGGGAACACCGGGGAGCTGTTTTTT.

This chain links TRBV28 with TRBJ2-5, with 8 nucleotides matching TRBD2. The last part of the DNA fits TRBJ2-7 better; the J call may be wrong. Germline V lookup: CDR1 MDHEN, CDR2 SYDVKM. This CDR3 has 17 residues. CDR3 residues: CASSPSISSGITYEQYF. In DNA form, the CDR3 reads TGTGCCAGCAGTCCCTCCATTAGTAGCGGGATTACCTACGAGCAGTACTTC.

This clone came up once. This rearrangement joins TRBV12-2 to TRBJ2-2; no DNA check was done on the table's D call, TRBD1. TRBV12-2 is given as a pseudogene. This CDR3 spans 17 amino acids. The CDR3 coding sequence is TGTGCAAGTCGCCCGTCCGGACAGGGGGAGAACACCGGGGAGCTGTTTTTT. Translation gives CASRPSGQGENTGELFF.

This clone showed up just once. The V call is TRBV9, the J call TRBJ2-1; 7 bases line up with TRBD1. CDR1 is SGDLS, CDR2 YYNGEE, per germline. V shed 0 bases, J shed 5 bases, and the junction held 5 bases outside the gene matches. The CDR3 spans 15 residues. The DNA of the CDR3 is TGTGCCAGCAGCGTAGCTACGACAGGGAACAATGAGCAGTTCTTC. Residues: CASSVATTGNNEQFF.

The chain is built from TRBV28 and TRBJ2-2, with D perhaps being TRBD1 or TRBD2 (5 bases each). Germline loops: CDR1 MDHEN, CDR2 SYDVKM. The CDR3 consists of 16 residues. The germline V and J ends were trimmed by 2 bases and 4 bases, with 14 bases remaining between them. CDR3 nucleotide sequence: TGTGCCAGCAGTTTAGACAGCTTTGGGGGCACCGGGGAGCTGTTTTTT. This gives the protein CASSLDSFGGTGELFF.

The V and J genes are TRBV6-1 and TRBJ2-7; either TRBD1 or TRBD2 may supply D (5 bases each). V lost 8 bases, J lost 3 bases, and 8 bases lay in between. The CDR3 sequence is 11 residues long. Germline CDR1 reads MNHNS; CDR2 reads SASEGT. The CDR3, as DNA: TGTGCCAGCGAGGGGTACTACGAGCAGTACGTC. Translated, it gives CASEGYYEQYV.

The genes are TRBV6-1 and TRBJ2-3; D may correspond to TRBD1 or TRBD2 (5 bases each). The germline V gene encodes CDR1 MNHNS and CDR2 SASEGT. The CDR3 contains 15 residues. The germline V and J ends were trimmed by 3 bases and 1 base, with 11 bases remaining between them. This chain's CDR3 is CASSDRGSGTDTQYF. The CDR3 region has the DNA TGTGCCAGCAGTGACCGGGGCTCGGGCACAGATACGCAGTATTTT.

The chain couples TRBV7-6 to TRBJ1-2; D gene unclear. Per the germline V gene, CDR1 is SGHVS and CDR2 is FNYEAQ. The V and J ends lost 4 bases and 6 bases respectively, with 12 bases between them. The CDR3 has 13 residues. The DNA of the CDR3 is TGTGCCAGCAGCTCCGGGTCCCGCGATGGCTACACCTTC. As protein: CASSSGSRDGYTF. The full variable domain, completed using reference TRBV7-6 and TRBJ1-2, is GAGVSQSPRYKVTKRGQDVALRCDPISGHVSLYWYRQALGQGPEFLTYFNYEAQQDKSGLPNDRFSAERPEGSISTLTIQRTEQRDSAMYRCASSSGSRDGYTFGSGTRLTVV.

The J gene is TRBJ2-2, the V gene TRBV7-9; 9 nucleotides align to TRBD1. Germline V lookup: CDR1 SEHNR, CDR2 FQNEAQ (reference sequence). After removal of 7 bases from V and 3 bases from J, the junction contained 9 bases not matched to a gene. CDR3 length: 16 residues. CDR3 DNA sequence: TGTGCCAGCAAGCCCCCGGGACAGGGATACACCGGGGAGCTGTTTTTT. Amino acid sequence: CASKPPGQGYTGELFF. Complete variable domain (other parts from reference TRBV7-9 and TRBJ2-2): DTGVSQNPRHKITKRGQNVTFRCDPISEHNRLYWYRQTLGQGPEFLTYFQNEAQLEKSRLLSDRFSAERPKGSFSTLEIQRTEQGDSAMYLCASKPPGQGYTGELFFGEGSRLTVL.

The CDR3, as DNA: TGCGCCAGCAGTGGAGGACCCTTTCCGCCTGGAAACGACGAGCAGTACTTC. This encodes CASSGGPFPPGNDEQYF. V and J are TRBV10-1 and TRBJ2-7; the D is unclear. Trimming shortened V by 4 bases and J by 5 bases, and 24 bases separated the two germline ends. The CDR3 totals 17 residues. Germline V CDR1 and CDR2: WNHNN, SYGVQD (reference sequence).

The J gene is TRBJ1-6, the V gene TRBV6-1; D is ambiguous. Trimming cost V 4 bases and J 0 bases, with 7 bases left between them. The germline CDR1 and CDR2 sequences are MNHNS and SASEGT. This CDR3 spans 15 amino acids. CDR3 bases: TGTGCCAGCAGTGTTGGGAGCTCCTATAATTCACCCCTCCACTTT. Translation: CASSVGSSYNSPLHF.

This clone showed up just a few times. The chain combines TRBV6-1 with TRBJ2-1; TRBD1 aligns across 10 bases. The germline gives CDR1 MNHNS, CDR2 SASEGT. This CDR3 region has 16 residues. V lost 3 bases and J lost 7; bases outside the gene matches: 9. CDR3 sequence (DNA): TGTGCCAGCAGTGACGAGACAGGGGGCGTTTTAAATGAGCAGTTCTTC. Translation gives CASSDETGGVLNEQFF.

CDR3 residues: CASSPHYSGNTIYF. The CDR3 DNA is TGTGCCAGCAGCCCCCATTATTCTGGAAACACCATATATTTT. The J gene is TRBJ1-3, the V gene TRBV7-9; the D is unclear. There are 14 residues in the CDR3. Germline V gives CDR1 SEHNR, CDR2 FQNEAQ (reference sequence). Trimming shortened V by 5 bases and J by 1 base, and 9 bases separated the two germline ends. Full variable domain (rest looked up from reference TRBV7-9 and TRBJ1-3): DTGVSQNPRHKITKRGQNVTFRCDPISEHNRLYWYRQTLGQGPEFLTYFQNEAQLEKSRLLSDRFSAERPKGSFSTLEIQRTEQGDSAMYLCASSPHYSGNTIYFGEGSWLTVV.

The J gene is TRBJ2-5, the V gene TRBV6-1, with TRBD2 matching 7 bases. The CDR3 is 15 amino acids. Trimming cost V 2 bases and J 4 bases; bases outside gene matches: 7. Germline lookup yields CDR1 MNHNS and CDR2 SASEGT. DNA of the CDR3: TGTGCCAGCAGTGAACAACGCGGGAGTGGAGAGACCCAGTACTTC. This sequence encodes CASSEQRGSGETQYF.

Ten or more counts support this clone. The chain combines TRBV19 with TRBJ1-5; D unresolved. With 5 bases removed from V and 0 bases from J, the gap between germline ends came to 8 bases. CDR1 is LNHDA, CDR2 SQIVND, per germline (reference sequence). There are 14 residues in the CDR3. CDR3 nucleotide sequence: TGTGCCAGTAGTTGGGTCGGTAGCAATCAGCCCCAGCATTTT. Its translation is CASSWVGSNQPQHF.

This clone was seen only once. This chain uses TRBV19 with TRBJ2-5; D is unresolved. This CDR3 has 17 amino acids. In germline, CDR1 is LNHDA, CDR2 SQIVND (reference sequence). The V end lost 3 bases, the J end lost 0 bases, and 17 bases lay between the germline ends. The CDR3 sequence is CASSIKKGTEYQETQYF. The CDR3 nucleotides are TGTGCCAGTAGTATTAAGAAAGGCACCGAGTACCAAGAGACCCAGTACTTC.

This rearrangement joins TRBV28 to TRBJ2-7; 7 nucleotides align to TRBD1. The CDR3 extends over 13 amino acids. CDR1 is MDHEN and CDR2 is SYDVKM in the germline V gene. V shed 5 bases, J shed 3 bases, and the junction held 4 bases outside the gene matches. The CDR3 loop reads CASSIYRGYEQYF. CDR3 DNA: TGTGCCAGCAGTATTTACAGGGGCTACGAGCAGTACTTC.

CDR3 nucleotide sequence: TGTGCCAGTAGTCCGGGACTAGCGGACTACGAGCAGTACTTC. Translation: CASSPGLADYEQYF. This rearrangement joins TRBV19 to TRBJ2-5, with 11 bases lining up with TRBD2. The J call is uncertain, as TRBJ2-7 better fits the DNA end. This CDR3 contains 14 residues. Germline CDR1 reads LNHDA; CDR2 reads SQIVND (reference sequence).

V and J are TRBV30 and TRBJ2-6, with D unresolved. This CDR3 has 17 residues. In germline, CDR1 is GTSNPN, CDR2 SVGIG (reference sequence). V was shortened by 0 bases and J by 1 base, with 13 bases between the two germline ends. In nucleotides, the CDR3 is TGTGCCTGGAGTGTAAGAGGTGTAGGGTCTGGGGCCAACGTCCTGACTTTC. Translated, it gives CAWSVRGVGSGANVLTF.

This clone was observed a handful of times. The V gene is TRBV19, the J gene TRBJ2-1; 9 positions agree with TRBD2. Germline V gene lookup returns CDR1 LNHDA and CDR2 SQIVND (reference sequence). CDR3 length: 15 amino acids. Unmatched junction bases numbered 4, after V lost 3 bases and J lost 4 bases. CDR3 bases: TGTGCCAGTAGTATGGCTAGCGGGATTTACAATGAGCAGTTCTTC. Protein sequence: CASSMASGIYNEQFF.

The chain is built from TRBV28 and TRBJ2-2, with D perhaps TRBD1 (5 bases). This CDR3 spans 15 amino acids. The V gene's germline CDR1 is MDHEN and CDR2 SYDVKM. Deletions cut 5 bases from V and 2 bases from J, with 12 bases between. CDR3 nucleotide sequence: TGTGCCAGCAGTGGGCTAGGGGCTAACACCGGGGAGCTGTTTTTT. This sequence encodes CASSGLGANTGELFF.

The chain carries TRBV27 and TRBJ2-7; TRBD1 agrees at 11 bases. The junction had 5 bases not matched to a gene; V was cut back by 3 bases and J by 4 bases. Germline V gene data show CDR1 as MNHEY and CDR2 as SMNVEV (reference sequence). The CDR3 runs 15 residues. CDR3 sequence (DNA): TGTGCCAGCAGTTTGGGGACAGGGGGTAGATACGAGCAGTACTTC. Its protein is CASSLGTGGRYEQYF.

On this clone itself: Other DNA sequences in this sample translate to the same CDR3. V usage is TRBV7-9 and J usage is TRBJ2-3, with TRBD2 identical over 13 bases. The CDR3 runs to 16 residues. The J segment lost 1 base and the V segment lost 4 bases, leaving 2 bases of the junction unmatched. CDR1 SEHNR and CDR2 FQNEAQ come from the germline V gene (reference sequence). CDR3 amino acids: CASSSGTSGGTDTQYF. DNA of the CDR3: TGTGCCAGCAGCTCAGGGACTAGCGGGGGCACAGATACGCAGTATTTT.

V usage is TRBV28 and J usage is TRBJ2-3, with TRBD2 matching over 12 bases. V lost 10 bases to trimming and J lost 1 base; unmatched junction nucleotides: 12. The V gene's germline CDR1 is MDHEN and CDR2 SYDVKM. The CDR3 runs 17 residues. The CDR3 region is CAISTSGRASGTDTQYF. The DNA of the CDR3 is TGTGCCATTTCGACTAGCGGGAGAGCTTCGGGCACAGATACGCAGTATTTT.

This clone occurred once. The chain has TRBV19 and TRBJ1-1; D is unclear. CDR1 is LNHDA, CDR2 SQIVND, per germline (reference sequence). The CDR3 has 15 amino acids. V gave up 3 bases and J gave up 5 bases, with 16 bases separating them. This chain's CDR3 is CASSISDPPWTEAFF. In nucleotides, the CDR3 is TGTGCCAGTAGTATCTCGGACCCCCCGTGGACTGAAGCTTTCTTT. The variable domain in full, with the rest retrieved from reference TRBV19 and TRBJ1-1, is DGGITQSPKYLFRKEGQNVTLSCEQNLNHDAMYWYRQDPGQGLRLIYYSQIVNDFQKGDIAEGYSVSREKKESFPLTVTSAQKNPTAFYLCASSISDPPWTEAFFGQGTRLTVV.